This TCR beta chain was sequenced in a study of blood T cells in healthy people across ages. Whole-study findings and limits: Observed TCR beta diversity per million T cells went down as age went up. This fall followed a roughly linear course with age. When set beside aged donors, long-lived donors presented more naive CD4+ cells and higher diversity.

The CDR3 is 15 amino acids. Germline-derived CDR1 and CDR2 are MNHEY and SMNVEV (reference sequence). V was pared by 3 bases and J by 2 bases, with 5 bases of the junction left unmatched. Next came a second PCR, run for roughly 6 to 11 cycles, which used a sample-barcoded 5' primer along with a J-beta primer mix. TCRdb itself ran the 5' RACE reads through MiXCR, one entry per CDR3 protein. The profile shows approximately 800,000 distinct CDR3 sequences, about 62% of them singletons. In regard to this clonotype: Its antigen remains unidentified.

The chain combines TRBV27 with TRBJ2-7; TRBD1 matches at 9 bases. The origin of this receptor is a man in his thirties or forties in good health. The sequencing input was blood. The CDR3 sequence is CASSLGTGNTYEQYF. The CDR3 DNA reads TGTGCCAGCAGTTTGGGGACAGGGAATACCTACGAGCAGTACTTC.